The 17 T cell receptor beta chains listed next were all sequenced from one sample in a study of CD8 T cells in Susac syndrome. RNA totalling roughly 0.45 to 1 ug underwent reverse transcription with random hexamers. TCRdb analysed the immunoSEQ multiplex PCR reads with MiXCR anew, one entry per CDR3 protein. Of 120,000 to 150,000 distinct CDR3 sequences listed, roughly 95% are singletons. Specimen: CD4+ T cells from PBMCs. All receptors derive from a human donor in good health.

V usage is TRBV5-5 and J usage is TRBJ2-3; no clear D gene. There are 12 residues in the CDR3. Trimming pared 2 bases from V and 14 bases from J, leaving 15 bases between. Germline CDR1 and CDR2: SGHKS and YYEKEE (reference sequence). The CDR3 here is CASSFDLKIRYF. The CDR3 nucleotides are TGTGCCAGCAGCTTCGACCTAAAGATTCGGTATTTT.

This chain joins TRBV9 and TRBJ2-1; no definite D call. This CDR3 comprises 15 residues. Between the trimmed V and J ends, which lost 0 bases and 1 base, there was a span of 8 bases. Germline CDR1 is SGDLS and CDR2 is YYNGEE. The CDR3 DNA is TGTGCCAGCAGCGTAGGAGTATTATCCTACAATGAGCAGTTCTTC. This translates into CASSVGVLSYNEQFF. The full variable domain, rest sourced from reference TRBV9 and TRBJ2-1, is DSGVTQTPKHLITATGQRVTLRCSPRSGDLSVYWYQQSLDQGLQFLIQYYNGEERAKGNILERFSAQQFPDLHSELNLSSLELGDSALYFCASSVGVLSYNEQFFGPGTRLTVL.

This chain joins TRBV20-1 and TRBJ2-5, with 9 bases aligning to TRBD1. There are 16 residues in the CDR3. CDR1 DFQATT and CDR2 SNEGSKA come from the germline V gene (reference sequence). V lost 5 bases to trimming and J lost 2 bases; unmatched junction nucleotides: 12. The CDR3 here is CSAGGQGGVIQETQYF. In nucleotides, the CDR3 is TGCAGTGCTGGGGGACAGGGTGGGGTTATTCAAGAGACCCAGTACTTC.

The rearrangement uses TRBV12-5 and TRBJ1-4; possible D gene TRBD1, 6 bases. V was clipped by 4 bases and J by 8 bases, with 17 bases between them. Germline-derived CDR1 and CDR2 are LGHNT and FRNRAP. This CDR3 region has 15 residues. The CDR3 spells CASGSRGWGLEKLFF. CDR3 nucleotides: TGTGCTAGTGGTTCAAGAGGGTGGGGGCTGGAAAAACTGTTTTTT.

This chain links TRBV9 with TRBJ1-1; a weak D match, TRBD1 (5 bases). This CDR3 region has 16 residues. Germline CDR1 and CDR2: SGDLS and YYNGEE. V was pared by 0 bases and J by 0 bases, with 12 bases between. The CDR3 reads CASSVGAGPMNTEAFF. CDR3 in DNA: TGTGCCAGCAGCGTAGGGGCAGGGCCTATGAACACTGAAGCTTTCTTT.

CDR3 nucleotide sequence: TGTGCCAGCAGCCTCCCGGACAGGGAGGATGGCTACACCTTC. Its translation is CASSLPDREDGYTF. J is TRBJ1-2 and V is TRBV5-6, with TRBD1 identical over 8 bases. Trimming cost V 4 bases and J 6 bases; bases outside gene matches: 8. The CDR3 totals 14 residues. Germline V gives CDR1 SGHDT, CDR2 YYEEEE.

CDR3 amino acids: CASSMGTDYGYTF. The CDR3 DNA sequence: TGTGCCAGTAGTATGGGGACAGACTATGGCTACACCTTC. J is TRBJ1-2 and V is TRBV19; 7 bases align to TRBD1. The CDR3 has 13 residues. The trim removed 3 bases at V and 3 bases at J, leaving 1 base unmatched. Germline V CDR1 and CDR2: LNHDA, SQIVND (reference sequence).

The V gene is TRBV29-1, the J gene TRBJ2-2; TRBD2 agrees at 7 bases. Germline V gene sequence: CDR1 SQVTM, CDR2 ANQGSEA. CDR3 length equals 15 residues. The J segment lost 6 bases and the V segment lost 4 bases, leaving 11 bases of the junction unmatched. CDR3 amino acids: CSVATGGGVAGELFF. The CDR3 DNA is TGCAGCGTTGCGACGGGGGGTGGTGTGGCCGGGGAGCTGTTTTTT.

The chain uses TRBV7-2 and TRBJ2-7; 8 bases map to TRBD2. CDR3 length: 14 residues. The J segment lost 1 base and the V segment lost 3 bases, leaving 2 bases of the junction unmatched. Germline CDR1 is SGHTA and CDR2 is FQGNSA. The CDR3 protein is CASSFSGMSYEQYF. CDR3 nucleotide sequence: TGTGCCAGCAGCTTTAGCGGGATGTCCTACGAGCAGTACTTC.

The J gene is TRBJ2-2, the V gene TRBV5-1, with unresolved D. Germline-derived CDR1 and CDR2 are SGHRS and YFSETQ. Between the trimmed V and J ends, which lost 0 bases and 2 bases, there was a span of 14 bases. This CDR3 spans 17 amino acids. CDR3 protein: CASSLGVSATNTGELFF. The CDR3 nucleotides read TGCGCCAGCAGCTTGGGAGTTTCGGCTACTAACACCGGGGAGCTGTTTTTT.

The chain joins TRBV25-1 to TRBJ1-3; D is perhaps TRBD1 (6 bases). V lost 3 bases, J lost 0 bases, and 15 bases lay in between. This CDR3 comprises 17 residues. Germline values: CDR1 MGHDK, CDR2 SYGVNS. The chain's CDR3 is CASSDPAGAISGNTIYF. The CDR3 DNA sequence: TGTGCCAGCAGTGACCCCGCAGGGGCCATCTCTGGAAACACCATATATTTT.

This chain links TRBV5-1 with TRBJ2-3; 10 bases fit TRBD1. Trimming took 5 bases from V and 1 from J; bases not matched to a gene: 1. Germline-derived CDR1 and CDR2 are SGHRS and YFSETQ. The CDR3 runs 14 residues. The CDR3 region is CASRGTGGTDTQYF. CDR3 in DNA: TGCGCCAGCAGAGGGACAGGGGGCACAGATACGCAGTATTTT.

The chain employs TRBV25-1 and TRBJ1-2; D uncertain. The CDR3 is 12 residues long. Trimming took off 4 bases at V and 3 bases at J, with 6 bases between the two ends. The germline V gene encodes CDR1 MGHDK and CDR2 SYGVNS. CDR3 coding DNA: TGTGCCAGCAGTGCCGGGTACTATGGCTACACCTTC. Protein product: CASSAGYYGYTF.

J is TRBJ1-1 and V is TRBV19; 12 positions agree with TRBD1. CDR1 is LNHDA, CDR2 SQIVND, per germline (reference sequence). The CDR3 totals 18 residues. V dropped 3 bases and J dropped 5; count of bases not matched to a gene: 13. CDR3 coding DNA: TGTGCCAGTAGTATTTATCCGGGACAGGGGGCTCGATGGACTGAAGCTTTCTTT. Its translation is CASSIYPGQGARWTEAFF. Based on the CDR3 plus reference TRBV19 and TRBJ1-1, the full variable domain is DGGITQSPKYLFRKEGQNVTLSCEQNLNHDAMYWYRQDPGQGLRLIYYSQIVNDFQKGDIAEGYSVSREKKESFPLTVTSAQKNPTAFYLCASSIYPGQGARWTEAFFGQGTRLTVV.

The genes are TRBV30 and TRBJ1-1, with TRBD1 matching over 9 bases. The CDR3 runs 15 residues. Germline V CDR1 and CDR2: GTSNPN, SVGIG (reference sequence). With V trimmed by 3 bases and J by 5 bases, 10 bases remained unmatched. CDR3 sequence reads: CAWSPLTGGKTEAFF. The CDR3 nucleotides are TGTGCCTGGAGCCCCCTGACAGGGGGGAAGACTGAAGCTTTCTTT.

The rearrangement uses TRBV24-1 and TRBJ2-1, with TRBD1 identical over 7 bases. The CDR3 is made up of 13 amino acids. J lost 8 bases, V lost 5 bases, and 5 bases had no gene match. Germline V gives CDR1 KGHDR, CDR2 SFDVKD. CDR3 loop: CATSGRGGDEQFF. The CDR3 coding sequence is TGTGCCACCAGTGGCCGAGGGGGCGATGAGCAGTTCTTC.

The CDR3 DNA is TGTGCCAGCAGCCAAGATGTGCTAGCTGGGGCCAACGTCCTGACTTTC. Translated: CASSQDVLAGANVLTF. The chain is built from TRBV4-2 and TRBJ2-6; D is undetermined. V gave up 0 bases and J gave up 2 bases, with 8 bases separating them. The CDR3 covers 16 residues. CDR1 is LGHNA, CDR2 YNFKEQ, per germline.